This TCR beta chain was identified in a study of T cell responses to AZD1222 COVID-19 vaccine. Overall study results and limits: The number of AZD1222 recipients seropositive at baseline was only 5 to 7. Clonal diversity may have been underestimated, and the donors were mostly white British, with more females than males.

The table came from immunoSEQ multiplex PCR; TCRdb's copy has only in-frame clones and leaves some out. The sample shows over 130,000 clones, over 85% of them seen only once. The length of the CDR3 is 15 residues. Germline assignment: CDR1 SSHAT and CDR2 FNYEAQ (reference sequence). Of note for this clone: Its antigen is unidentified. Its ends do not fully match the called genes, so a read error is possible.

This sequence originates from an adult in good health. This chain uses TRBV7-7 with TRBJ2-5; 8 bases map to TRBD2. The specimen was peripheral blood, collected on day 0 of AZD1222 vaccination. CDR3 sequence reads: CASSLDGGEQETQYF. CDR3 sequence (DNA): TGTGCTAGCAGCTTAGACGGGGGGGAACAAGAGACCCAGTACTTC.